The 21 T cell receptor beta chains below all came from one sample that was sequenced in a study of T-cell memory formation after mild COVID-19. Each CDR3 protein gets one entry after TCRdb re-called the 5' RACE reads with MiXCR. The profile covers about 400,000 distinct CDR3 sequences, with 20% to 25% appearing a single time and approximately 14% taken by the ten largest. Sequencing input: PBMCs or a T cell subset sorted from them (not recorded which). The source is an adult woman who had mild COVID-19 (a few samples of this study predate the infection). Cell type and time point are not known.

This clonotype was counted a few times. The chain uses TRBV4-3 and TRBJ2-7; 9 bases map to TRBD2. CDR3 length: 17 residues. Germline V gene lookup returns CDR1 LGHNA and CDR2 YSLEER. V was pared by 0 bases and J by 2 bases, with 8 bases of the junction left unmatched. CDR3 bases: TGCGCCAGCAGCCAAGATGAAAAGCGGGAGGTTCCCTACGAGCAGTACTTC. Its protein is CASSQDEKREVPYEQYF.

The CDR3 coding sequence is TGTGCCAGCAGCTTCATCCCCAGGGGAAGCACAGATACGCAGTATTTT. Translating gives CASSFIPRGSTDTQYF. V gene TRBV5-6 combines with J gene TRBJ2-3; possibly TRBD1 for D (6 bases). The germline gives CDR1 SGHDT, CDR2 YYEEEE. The germline V and J ends were trimmed by 2 bases and 0 bases, with 13 bases remaining between them. This CDR3 has 16 residues.

This clonotype was found a few times. This rearrangement joins TRBV6-5 to TRBJ1-2; D gene unclear. This CDR3 region has 13 residues. V was pared by 8 bases and J by 7 bases, with 17 bases between. Looked up from germline, CDR1 is MNHEY and CDR2 is SVGAGI. The CDR3 DNA is TGTGCCAGCTTCGGTAGCAGGCTTAGTGGCTACACCTTC. Translation: CASFGSRLSGYTF.

The V gene is TRBV3-1, the J gene TRBJ2-3; no reliable D call. V gave up 3 bases and J gave up 5 bases, with 9 bases separating them. Germline lookup yields CDR1 LGHDT and CDR2 YNNKEL (reference sequence). This CDR3 has 13 residues. The CDR3 DNA is TGTGCCAGCAGCCACGATGCCGGAGATACGCAGTATTTT. Translation gives CASSHDAGDTQYF.

This clonotype was picked up a small number of times. The V and J genes are TRBV7-9 and TRBJ2-2, with 8 bases identical to TRBD2. Germline CDR1 reads SEHNR; CDR2 reads FQNEAQ (reference sequence). Trimming removed 10 bases from V and 11 bases from J; junction bases left unmatched: 9. CDR3 length: 12 amino acids. The CDR3 loop is CATLTGGDELFF. The CDR3 nucleotides are TGTGCCACCCTCACGGGAGGGGACGAGCTGTTTTTT.

This clonotype was seen more than once but under ten times. The CDR3 protein is CASSLGRGGTDTQYF. CDR3 bases: TGCGCCAGCAGCTTGGGTCGGGGGGGCACAGATACGCAGTATTTT. The chain is built from TRBV5-1 and TRBJ2-3; TRBD2 matches 7 bases. This CDR3 is 15 amino acids long. Germline CDR1 reads SGHRS; CDR2 reads YFSETQ. The trim removed 0 bases at V and 1 base at J, leaving 2 bases unmatched. The full variable domain, its missing parts supplied by reference TRBV5-1 and TRBJ2-3, is KAGVTQTPRYLIKTRGQQVTLSCSPISGHRSVSWYQQTPGQGLQFLFEYFSETQRNKGNFPGRFSGRQFSNSRSEMNVSTLELGDSALYLCASSLGRGGTDTQYFGPGTRLTVL.

The chain links TRBV7-9 to TRBJ2-1, with TRBD2 matching over 12 bases. V shed 5 bases and J 8 bases; nucleotides not matched to a gene: 13. CDR3 length: 17 amino acids. Germline V gives CDR1 SEHNR, CDR2 FQNEAQ (reference sequence). CDR3 loop: CASSPGTSGPPWDEQFF. CDR3 sequence (DNA): TGTGCCAGCAGCCCGGGGACTAGCGGGCCCCCCTGGGATGAGCAGTTCTTC.

This clonotype was counted a few times. The V call is TRBV12-3 or TRBV12-4, the J call TRBJ2-4; D remains ambiguous. The CDR3 extends over 15 amino acids. Trimming removed 5 bases from V and 0 bases from J, with 11 bases in between. The chain's CDR3 is CASSRDGVAKNIQYF. CDR3 DNA: TGTGCCAGCAGTCGCGACGGAGTAGCCAAAAACATTCAGTACTTC.

The V and J genes are TRBV2 and TRBJ2-5; D is unresolved. The V end was cut by 2 bases, the J end by 1 base, with 5 bases between. The CDR3 runs to 13 residues. Germline V gene data show CDR1 as SNHLY and CDR2 as FYNNEI. The CDR3 bases are TGTGCCAGCAGTGAAACAGTCCAAGAGACCCAGTACTTC. It codes for CASSETVQETQYF.

This clonotype was seen a few times. This chain joins TRBV20-1 and TRBJ2-7; D tentatively fits TRBD1 or TRBD2 (5 bases each). CDR3 length equals 11 residues. Trimming stripped 6 bases from V and 3 bases from J, with 9 bases between. Germline loops: CDR1 DFQATT, CDR2 SNEGSKA (reference sequence). The CDR3 loop is CSAGDHYEQYF. The CDR3 DNA sequence: TGCAGTGCCGGGGACCACTACGAGCAGTACTTC.

This clonotype occurred a few times. This sequence joins TRBV12-3 or TRBV12-4 and TRBJ1-5, with D uncertain. This CDR3 has 17 amino acids. Trimming took 6 bases from V and 0 from J, leaving 18 bases between them. The CDR3 sequence: CASSPSGSGDSNQPQHF. CDR3 coding DNA: TGTGCCAGCAGCCCTAGCGGGAGTGGGGATAGCAATCAGCCCCAGCATTTT.

There are a few counts of this clonotype. The gene calls are TRBV10-3 and TRBJ2-5, with a possible D match to TRBD1 (7 bases). With 4 bases removed from V and 3 bases from J, the gap between germline ends came to 12 bases. CDR1 ENHRY and CDR2 SYGVKD come from the germline V gene. The CDR3 runs 14 residues. DNA for the CDR3: TGTGCCATCAGTGGCGGGACAGAGAAAGAGACCCAGTACTTC. This gives the protein CAISGGTEKETQYF.

This chain uses TRBV5-1 with TRBJ2-6, with a possible D match to TRBD1 (6 bases). CDR1 is SGHRS and CDR2 is YFSETQ in the germline V gene. V was clipped by 4 bases and J by 0 bases, with 14 bases between them. The CDR3 runs to 17 residues. This CDR3 reads CASSGGAGSSGANVLTF. CDR3 sequence (DNA): TGCGCCAGCAGCGGGGGCGCAGGGAGCTCTGGGGCCAACGTCCTGACTTTC.

The J gene is TRBJ1-1, the V gene TRBV12-3 or TRBV12-4, with 8 bases that match TRBD1. The CDR3 has 13 residues. J was trimmed by 12 bases and V by 6 bases; bases with no gene match: 12. CDR3 DNA sequence: TGTGCCAGCAGGCGGACAGGGACCTCTTGGTCTTTCTTT. Translated: CASRRTGTSWSFF.

V usage is TRBV5-1 and J usage is TRBJ1-3; D is ambiguous. The germline CDR1 and CDR2 sequences are SGHRS and YFSETQ. V was pared by 10 bases and J by 1 base, with 15 bases between. This CDR3 contains 14 residues. The CDR3 nucleotides are TGCGCCTCCAACCCCCCCGGGTCTGGAAACACCATATATTTT. Translation: CASNPPGSGNTIYF.

This clonotype was observed a handful of times. The rearrangement joins TRBV12-3 or TRBV12-4 to TRBJ2-3, with D possibly being TRBD1 (6 bases). The CDR3 consists of 14 residues. V was clipped by 7 bases and J by 10 bases, with 21 bases between them. This chain's CDR3 is CASNLGAEGPSQYF. CDR3 nucleotide sequence: TGTGCCAGCAACCTGGGGGCCGAGGGACCCTCGCAGTATTTT.

This clonotype was seen a few times. The CDR3 DNA reads TGTGCCAGTGCGGGAGCGGCAAAGACCCAGTACTTC. Translated: CASAGAAKTQYF. The chain uses TRBV19 and TRBJ2-5, with 7 bases that match TRBD2. From germline, CDR1 is LNHDA and CDR2 SQIVND (reference sequence). The CDR3 has 12 amino acids. The ends lost 8 bases at V and 6 bases at J; junction bases unmatched: 6. The full variable domain, with the rest looked up from reference TRBV19 and TRBJ2-5, is DGGITQSPKYLFRKEGQNVTLSCEQNLNHDAMYWYRQDPGQGLRLIYYSQIVNDFQKGDIAEGYSVSREKKESFPLTVTSAQKNPTAFYLCASAGAAKTQYFGPGTRLLVL.

This sequence joins TRBV19 and TRBJ1-5; D call uncertain. Between the trimmed V and J ends, which lost 3 bases and 3 bases, there was a span of 6 bases. CDR3 length: 13 amino acids. Germline CDR1 is LNHDA and CDR2 is SQIVND (reference sequence). The CDR3 loop is CASSISPNQPQHF. The CDR3 DNA is TGTGCCAGTAGTATCAGCCCCAATCAGCCCCAGCATTTT.

This clonotype was observed a handful of times. The chain has TRBV5-1 and TRBJ2-5, with 11 nucleotides matching TRBD2. Per the germline V gene, CDR1 is SGHRS and CDR2 is YFSETQ. This CDR3 spans 17 amino acids. V dropped 0 bases and J dropped 1; count of bases not matched to a gene: 5. The CDR3 is CASSLARLAGSQETQYF. The DNA for the CDR3 is TGCGCCAGCAGCTTGGCTCGACTAGCGGGGAGCCAAGAGACCCAGTACTTC.

V gene TRBV6-5 combines with J gene TRBJ1-5; no clear D. Trimming took off 11 bases at V and 1 base at J, with 24 bases between the two ends. The CDR3 runs to 17 residues. Germline CDR1 MNHEY, CDR2 SVGAGI. The CDR3 coding sequence is TGTGCCGCACCTGTGTGGCAAGCTCATTTCAGCAATCAGCCCCAGCATTTT. The encoded protein is CAAPVWQAHFSNQPQHF.

The CDR3 nucleotides are TGTGCCAGCAGCCAGAGGACTAGCGCCTCCTACGAGCAGTACTTC. It specifies CASSQRTSASYEQYF. The chain links TRBV7-2 to TRBJ2-7; 9 nucleotides line up with TRBD2. The germline CDR1 and CDR2 sequences are SGHTA and FQGNSA. This CDR3 has 15 amino acids. V trimming: 5 bases; J trimming: 0 bases; junction bases outside the gene matches: 5.